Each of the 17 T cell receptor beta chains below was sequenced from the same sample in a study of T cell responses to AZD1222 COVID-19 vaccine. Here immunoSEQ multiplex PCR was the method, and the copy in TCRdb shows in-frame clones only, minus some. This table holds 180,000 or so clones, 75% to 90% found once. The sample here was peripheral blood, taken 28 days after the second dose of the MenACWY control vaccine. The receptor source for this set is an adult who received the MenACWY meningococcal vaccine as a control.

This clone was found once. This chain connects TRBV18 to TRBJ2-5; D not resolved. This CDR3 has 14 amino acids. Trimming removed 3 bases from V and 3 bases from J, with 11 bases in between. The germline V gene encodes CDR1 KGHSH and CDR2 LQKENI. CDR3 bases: TGTGCCAGCTCACCGGGTAACACGAAAGAGACCCAGTACTTC. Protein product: CASSPGNTKETQYF. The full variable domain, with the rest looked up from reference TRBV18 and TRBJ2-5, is NAGVMQNPRHLVRRRGQEARLRCSPMKGHSHVYWYRQLPEEGLKFMVYLQKENIIDESGMPKERFSAEFPKEGPSILRIQQVVRGDSAAYFCASSPGNTKETQYFGPGTRLLVL.

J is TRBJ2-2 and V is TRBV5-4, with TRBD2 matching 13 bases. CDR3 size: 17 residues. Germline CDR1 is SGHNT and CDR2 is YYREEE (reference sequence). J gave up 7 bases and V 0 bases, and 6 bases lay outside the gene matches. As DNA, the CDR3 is TGTGCCAGCAGCTTGGCCGGGACTAGCGGGGTAGTCGGGGAGCTGTTTTTT. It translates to CASSLAGTSGVVGELFF. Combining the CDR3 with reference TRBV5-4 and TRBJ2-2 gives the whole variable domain ETGVTQSPTHLIKTRGQQVTLRCSSQSGHNTVSWYQQALGQGPQFIFQYYREEENGRGNFPPRFSGLQFPNYSSELNVNALELDDSALYLCASSLAGTSGVVGELFFGEGSRLTVL.

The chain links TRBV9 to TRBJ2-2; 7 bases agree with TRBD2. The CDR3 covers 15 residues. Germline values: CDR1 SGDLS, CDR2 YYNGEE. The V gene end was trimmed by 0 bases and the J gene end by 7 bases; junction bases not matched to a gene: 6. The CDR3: CASSVDGRRGGELFF. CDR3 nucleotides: TGTGCCAGCAGCGTAGACGGGAGGAGGGGCGGGGAGCTGTTTTTT. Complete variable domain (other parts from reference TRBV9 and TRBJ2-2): DSGVTQTPKHLITATGQRVTLRCSPRSGDLSVYWYQQSLDQGLQFLIQYYNGEERAKGNILERFSAQQFPDLHSELNLSSLELGDSALYFCASSVDGRRGGELFFGEGSRLTVL.

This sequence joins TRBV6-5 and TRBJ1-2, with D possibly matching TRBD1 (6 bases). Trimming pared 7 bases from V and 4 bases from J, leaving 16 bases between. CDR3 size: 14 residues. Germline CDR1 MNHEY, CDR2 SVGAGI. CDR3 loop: CASIFRTALYGYTF. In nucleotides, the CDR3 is TGTGCCAGCATTTTTAGGACAGCCCTCTATGGCTACACCTTC.

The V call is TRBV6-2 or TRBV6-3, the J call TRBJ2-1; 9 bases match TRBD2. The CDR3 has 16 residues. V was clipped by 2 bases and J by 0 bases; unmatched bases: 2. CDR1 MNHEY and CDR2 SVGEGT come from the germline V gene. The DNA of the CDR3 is TGTGCCAGCAGTTACGAGACTAGCGGCTCCTACAATGAGCAGTTCTTC. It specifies CASSYETSGSYNEQFF.

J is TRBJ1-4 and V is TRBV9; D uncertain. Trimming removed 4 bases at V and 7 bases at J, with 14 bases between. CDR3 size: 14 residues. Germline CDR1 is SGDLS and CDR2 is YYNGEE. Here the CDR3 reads CASSSDGRGEKLFF. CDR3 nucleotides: TGTGCCAGCAGCTCCGACGGTCGGGGTGAAAAACTGTTTTTT.

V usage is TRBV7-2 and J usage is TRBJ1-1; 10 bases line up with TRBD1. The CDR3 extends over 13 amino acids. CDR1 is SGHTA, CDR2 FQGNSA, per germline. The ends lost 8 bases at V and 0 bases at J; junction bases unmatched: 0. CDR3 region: CASGQGVNTEAFF. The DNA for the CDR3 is TGTGCCAGCGGACAGGGGGTGAACACTGAAGCTTTCTTT.

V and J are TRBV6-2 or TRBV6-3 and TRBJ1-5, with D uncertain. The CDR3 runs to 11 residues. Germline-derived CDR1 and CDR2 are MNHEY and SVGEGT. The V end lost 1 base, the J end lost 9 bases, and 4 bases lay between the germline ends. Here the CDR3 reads CASSYYGPQHF. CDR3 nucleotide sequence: TGTGCCAGCAGTTACTATGGGCCCCAGCATTTT.

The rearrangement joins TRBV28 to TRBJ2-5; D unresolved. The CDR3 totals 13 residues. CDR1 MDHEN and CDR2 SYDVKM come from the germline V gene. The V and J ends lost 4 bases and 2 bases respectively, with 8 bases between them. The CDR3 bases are TGTGCCAGCAGTTCCCGGACGCAAGAGACCCAGTACTTC. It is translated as CASSSRTQETQYF.

CDR3 region: CASSNSLNDQPQHF. CDR3 sequence (DNA): TGTGCCAGTAGTAACTCCCTTAACGATCAGCCCCAGCATTTT. This sequence joins TRBV11-2 and TRBJ1-5; no definite D call. Per germline, CDR1 SGHAT and CDR2 FQNNGV. Trimming pared 9 bases from V and 5 bases from J, leaving 17 bases between. CDR3 length equals 14 residues.

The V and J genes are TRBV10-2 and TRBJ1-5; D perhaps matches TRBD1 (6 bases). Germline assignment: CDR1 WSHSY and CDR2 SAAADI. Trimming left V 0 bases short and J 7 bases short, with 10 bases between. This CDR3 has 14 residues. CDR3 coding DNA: TGCGCCAGCAGTGAGTCCGCAGGGGTCCAGCCCCAGCATTTT. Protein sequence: CASSESAGVQPQHF.

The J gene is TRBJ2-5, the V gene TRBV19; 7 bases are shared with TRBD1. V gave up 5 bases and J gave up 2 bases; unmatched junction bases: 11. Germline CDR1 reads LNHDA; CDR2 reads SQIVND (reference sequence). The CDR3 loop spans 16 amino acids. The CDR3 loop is CASSLRRPGQQETQYF. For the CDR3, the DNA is TGTGCCAGTAGTCTACGCCGTCCGGGACAGCAAGAGACCCAGTACTTC.

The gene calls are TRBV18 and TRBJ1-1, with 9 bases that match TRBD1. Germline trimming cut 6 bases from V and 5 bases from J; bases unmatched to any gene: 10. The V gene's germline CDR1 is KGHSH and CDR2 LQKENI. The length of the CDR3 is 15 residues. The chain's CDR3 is CASSMRQGEFTEAFF. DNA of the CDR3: TGTGCCAGCTCTATGAGACAGGGGGAGTTTACTGAAGCTTTCTTT.

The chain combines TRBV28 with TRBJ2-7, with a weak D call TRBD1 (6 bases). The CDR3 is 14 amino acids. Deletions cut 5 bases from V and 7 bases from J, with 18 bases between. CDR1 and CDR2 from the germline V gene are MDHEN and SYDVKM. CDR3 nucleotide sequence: TGTGCCAGCAGTCTCCTTACTCCCGGACAGGAGCAGTACTTC. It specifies CASSLLTPGQEQYF.

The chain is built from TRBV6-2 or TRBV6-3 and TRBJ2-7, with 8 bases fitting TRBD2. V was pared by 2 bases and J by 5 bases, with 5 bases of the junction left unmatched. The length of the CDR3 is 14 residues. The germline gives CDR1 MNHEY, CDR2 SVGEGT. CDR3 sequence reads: CASSYTGGPDEQYF. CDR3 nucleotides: TGTGCCAGCAGTTACACGGGAGGGCCGGACGAGCAGTACTTC.

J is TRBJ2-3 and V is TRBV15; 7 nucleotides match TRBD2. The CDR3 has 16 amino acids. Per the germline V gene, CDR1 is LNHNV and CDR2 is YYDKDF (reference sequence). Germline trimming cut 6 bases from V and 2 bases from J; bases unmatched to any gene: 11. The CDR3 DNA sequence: TGTGCCACCAGAGCGCCTAGCGGTCCCTACACAGATACGCAGTATTTT. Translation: CATRAPSGPYTDTQYF.

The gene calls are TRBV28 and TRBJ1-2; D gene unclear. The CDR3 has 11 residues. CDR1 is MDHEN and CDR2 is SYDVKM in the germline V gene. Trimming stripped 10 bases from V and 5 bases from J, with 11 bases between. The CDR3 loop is CATQPLYGYTF. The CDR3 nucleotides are TGTGCCACCCAACCCCTTTATGGCTACACCTTC.